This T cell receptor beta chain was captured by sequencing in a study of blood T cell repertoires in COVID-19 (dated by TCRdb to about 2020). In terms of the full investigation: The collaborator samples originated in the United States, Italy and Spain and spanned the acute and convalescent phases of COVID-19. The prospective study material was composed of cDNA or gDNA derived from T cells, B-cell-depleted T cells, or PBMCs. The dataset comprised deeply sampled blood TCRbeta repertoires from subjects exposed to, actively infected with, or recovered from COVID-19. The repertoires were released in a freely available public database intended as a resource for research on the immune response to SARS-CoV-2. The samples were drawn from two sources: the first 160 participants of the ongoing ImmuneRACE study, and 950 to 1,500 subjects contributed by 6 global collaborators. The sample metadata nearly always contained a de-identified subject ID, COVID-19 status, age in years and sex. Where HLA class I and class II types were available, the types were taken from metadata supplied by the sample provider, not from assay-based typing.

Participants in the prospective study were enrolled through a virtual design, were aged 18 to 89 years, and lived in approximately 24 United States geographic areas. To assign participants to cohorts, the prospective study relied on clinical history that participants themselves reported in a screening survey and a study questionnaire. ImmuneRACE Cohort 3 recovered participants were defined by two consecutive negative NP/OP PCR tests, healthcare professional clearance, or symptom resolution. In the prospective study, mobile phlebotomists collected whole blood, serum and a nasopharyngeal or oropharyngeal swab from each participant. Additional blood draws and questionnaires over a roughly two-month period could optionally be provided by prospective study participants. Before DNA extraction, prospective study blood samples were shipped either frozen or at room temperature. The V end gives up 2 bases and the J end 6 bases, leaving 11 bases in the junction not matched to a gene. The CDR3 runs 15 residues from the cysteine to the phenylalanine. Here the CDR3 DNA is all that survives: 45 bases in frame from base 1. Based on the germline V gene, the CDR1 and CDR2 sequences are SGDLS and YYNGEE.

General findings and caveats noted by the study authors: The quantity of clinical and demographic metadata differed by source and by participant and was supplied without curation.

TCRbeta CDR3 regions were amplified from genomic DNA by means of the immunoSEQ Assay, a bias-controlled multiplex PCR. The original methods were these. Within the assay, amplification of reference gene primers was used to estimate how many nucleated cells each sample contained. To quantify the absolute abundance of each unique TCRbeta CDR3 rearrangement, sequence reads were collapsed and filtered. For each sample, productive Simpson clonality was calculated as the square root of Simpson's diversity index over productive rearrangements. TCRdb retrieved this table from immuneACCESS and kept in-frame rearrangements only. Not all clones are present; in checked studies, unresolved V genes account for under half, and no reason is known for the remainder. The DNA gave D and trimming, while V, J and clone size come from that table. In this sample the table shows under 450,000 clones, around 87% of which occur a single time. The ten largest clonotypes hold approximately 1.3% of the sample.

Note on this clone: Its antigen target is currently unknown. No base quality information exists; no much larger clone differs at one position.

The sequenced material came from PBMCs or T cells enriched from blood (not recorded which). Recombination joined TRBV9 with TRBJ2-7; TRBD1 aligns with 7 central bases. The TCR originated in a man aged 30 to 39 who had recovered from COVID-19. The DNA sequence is TGTGCCAGCAGCGTTACTCAGGGGGTGCCAGGCGAGCAGTACTTC. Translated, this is CASSVTQGVPGEQYF.